A selection of T cell receptor beta chains follows, all from one sample in a study of early T cells in non-severe SARS-CoV-2 infection. TCRdb re-called the 5' RACE reads through MiXCR, storing one row per CDR3 protein. The sample lists roughly 75,000 distinct CDR3 sequences; roughly 9.6% were seen once. The sample taken for sequencing was whole blood. The receptors stem from an adult who was a healthcare worker with PCR-confirmed SARS-CoV-2 infection or an uninfected control (not recorded which). CDR3s include the opening cysteine and the closing phenylalanine or tryptophan. The order of the fields is J gene, clone size, D gene, V gene, CDR3 protein, CDR3 DNA. A D gene is named only where the DNA matches it firmly. A row's size may be missing; if present it is once, few, many or a size class.

j_call: TRBJ1-3
clone_size: few
d_call: NA
v_call: TRBV3-1
cdr3_aa: CASSQERTRTERSSYF
cdr3_nt: TGTGCCAGCAGCCAAGAAAGGACCCGGACAGAACGTTCGTCATATTTT

j_call: TRBJ1-3
clone_size: many
d_call: NA
v_call: TRBV3-1
cdr3_aa: CASSPSGNTIYF
cdr3_nt: TGTGCCAGCAGCCCCTCTGGAAACACCATATATTTT

j_call: TRBJ2-3
clone_size: NA
d_call: NA
v_call: TRBV7-9
cdr3_aa: CASSPQGHTDTQYF
cdr3_nt: TGTGCCAGCAGCCCGCAGGGGCACACAGATACGCAGTATTTT

j_call: TRBJ2-5
clone_size: many
d_call: NA
v_call: TRBV27
cdr3_aa: CASGLVQGYQETQYF
cdr3_nt: TGTGCCAGCGGGCTAGTACAGGGCTATCAAGAGACCCAGTACTTC

j_call: TRBJ2-7
clone_size: few
d_call: TRBD1
v_call: TRBV28
cdr3_aa: CASSSRDSATPDRVEQYF
cdr3_nt: TGTGCCAGCAGTTCACGGGACAGCGCTACCCCTGATAGGGTCGAGCAGTACTTC

j_call: TRBJ2-1
clone_size: few
d_call: NA
v_call: TRBV12-3/TRBV12-4
cdr3_aa: CASSLPGSWSTQFF
cdr3_nt: TGTGCCAGCAGTTTACCGGGGTCATGGAGCACGCAGTTCTTC

j_call: TRBJ2-7
clone_size: NA
d_call: NA
v_call: TRBV7-9
cdr3_aa: CASSTYWQNYEQYF
cdr3_nt: TGTGCCAGCAGCACGTACTGGCAGAACTACGAGCAGTACTTC

j_call: TRBJ2-7
clone_size: many
d_call: NA
v_call: TRBV3-1
cdr3_aa: CASSLRTENYEQYF
cdr3_nt: TGTGCCAGCAGCCTTCGGACGGAAAATTACGAGCAGTACTTC

j_call: TRBJ2-1
clone_size: few
d_call: NA
v_call: TRBV29-1
cdr3_aa: CSFGGEQFF
cdr3_nt: TGCAGCTTTGGTGGCGAGCAGTTCTTC

j_call: TRBJ2-1
clone_size: few
d_call: NA
v_call: TRBV7-3
cdr3_aa: CASSRGGTSYNEQFF
cdr3_nt: TGTGCCAGCAGCCGTGGCGGGACCTCCTACAATGAGCAGTTCTTC

j_call: TRBJ1-1
clone_size: many
d_call: NA
v_call: TRBV7-9
cdr3_aa: CASSPPGRMNTEAFF
cdr3_nt: TGTGCCAGCAGTCCACCGGGACGGATGAACACTGAAGCTTTCTTT

j_call: TRBJ2-1
clone_size: many
d_call: NA
v_call: TRBV28
cdr3_aa: CASEGTGRGYNEQFF
cdr3_nt: TGTGCCAGCGAGGGGACGGGAAGGGGTTACAATGAGCAGTTCTTC

j_call: TRBJ2-2
clone_size: NA
d_call: TRBD1
v_call: TRBV2
cdr3_aa: CASEGQANTGELFF
cdr3_nt: TGTGCCAGCGAAGGACAGGCGAACACCGGGGAGCTGTTTTTT

j_call: TRBJ2-5
clone_size: NA
d_call: TRBD1
v_call: TRBV6-7
cdr3_aa: CASSLGARQGAVEETQYF
cdr3_nt: TGTGCCAGCAGTCTAGGGGCCAGACAGGGGGCCGTAGAAGAGACCCAGTACTTC

j_call: TRBJ2-1
clone_size: few
d_call: NA
v_call: TRBV21-1
cdr3_aa: CASSKVPGGYNEQFF
cdr3_nt: TGTGCCAGCAGCAAAGTTCCAGGGGGGTACAATGAGCAGTTCTTC

j_call: TRBJ1-5
clone_size: many
d_call: NA
v_call: TRBV30
cdr3_aa: CAWSVQGAQPQHF
cdr3_nt: TGTGCCTGGAGTGTACAGGGAGCACAGCCCCAGCATTTT

j_call: TRBJ2-7
clone_size: NA
d_call: TRBD2
v_call: TRBV2
cdr3_aa: CASTELAGGPYEQYF
cdr3_nt: TGTGCCAGCACCGAGCTTGCGGGAGGGCCCTACGAGCAGTACTTC

j_call: TRBJ2-7
clone_size: many
d_call: NA
v_call: TRBV19
cdr3_aa: CASSSTRNSYEQYF
cdr3_nt: TGTGCCAGTAGTTCGACTAGGAATTCCTACGAGCAGTACTTC

j_call: TRBJ1-6
clone_size: NA
d_call: NA
v_call: TRBV5-1
cdr3_aa: CASSLDTRPNSPLHF
cdr3_nt: TGCGCCAGCAGCTTGGATACAAGGCCAAATTCACCCCTCCACTTT

j_call: TRBJ2-7
clone_size: many
d_call: TRBD2
v_call: TRBV16
cdr3_aa: CASSPPPLAGDYEQYF
cdr3_nt: TGTGCCAGCAGCCCCCCCCCACTAGCGGGCGACTACGAGCAGTACTTC

j_call: TRBJ2-4
clone_size: NA
d_call: NA
v_call: TRBV6-1
cdr3_aa: CVAGSSDKNIQYF
cdr3_nt: TGTGTAGCTGGCTCTAGCGACAAAAACATTCAGTACTTC

j_call: TRBJ2-1
clone_size: many
d_call: NA
v_call: TRBV6-2/TRBV6-3
cdr3_aa: CASSPEPTETYNEQFF
cdr3_nt: TGTGCCAGCAGCCCCGAGCCGACTGAGACCTACAATGAGCAGTTCTTC

j_call: TRBJ2-1
clone_size: NA
d_call: NA
v_call: TRBV27
cdr3_aa: CASGLMTREQFF
cdr3_nt: TGTGCCAGCGGACTGATGACTAGAGAGCAGTTCTTC

j_call: TRBJ2-5
clone_size: NA
d_call: NA
v_call: TRBV2
cdr3_aa: CASSESLKRQTQYF
cdr3_nt: TGTGCCAGCAGTGAGAGTCTAAAGCGTCAGACCCAGTACTTC

j_call: TRBJ2-1
clone_size: few
d_call: NA
v_call: TRBV30
cdr3_aa: CAWSLRVSYNEQFF
cdr3_nt: TGTGCCTGGAGTCTGCGGGTCTCCTACAATGAGCAGTTCTTC

j_call: TRBJ1-1
clone_size: few
d_call: NA
v_call: TRBV18
cdr3_aa: CASSPWNRANTEAFF
cdr3_nt: TGTGCCAGCTCACCCTGGAACAGGGCGAACACTGAAGCTTTCTTT

j_call: TRBJ2-5
clone_size: NA
d_call: NA
v_call: TRBV10-3
cdr3_aa: CAIGIPETQYF
cdr3_nt: TGTGCCATCGGTATCCCAGAGACCCAGTACTTC

j_call: TRBJ2-7
clone_size: few
d_call: NA
v_call: TRBV27
cdr3_aa: CASSLRQDVYEQYF
cdr3_nt: TGTGCCAGCAGTTTACGTCAGGATGTGTACGAGCAGTACTTC

j_call: TRBJ2-3
clone_size: NA
d_call: NA
v_call: TRBV20-1
cdr3_aa: CSARDTSTDTQYF
cdr3_nt: TGCAGTGCTAGAGATACTTCCACAGATACGCAGTATTTT

j_call: TRBJ2-2
clone_size: once
d_call: TRBD2
v_call: TRBV29-1
cdr3_aa: CSVRGLARARNTGELFF
cdr3_nt: TGCAGCGTCCGGGGACTAGCGCGAGCCCGGAACACCGGGGAGCTGTTTTTT

j_call: TRBJ1-1
clone_size: few
d_call: NA
v_call: TRBV29-1
cdr3_aa: CSVRMGVTEAFF
cdr3_nt: TGCAGCGTGAGGATGGGAGTTACTGAAGCTTTCTTT

j_call: TRBJ2-5
clone_size: many
d_call: TRBD2
v_call: TRBV5-1
cdr3_aa: CASSLAGGHQETQYF
cdr3_nt: TGCGCCAGCAGCTTGGCGGGGGGACACCAAGAGACCCAGTACTTC

j_call: TRBJ2-5
clone_size: NA
d_call: NA
v_call: TRBV5-1
cdr3_aa: CASSPGSGEETQYF
cdr3_nt: TGCGCCAGCAGCCCTGGGTCGGGGGAAGAGACCCAGTACTTC

j_call: TRBJ2-7
clone_size: NA
d_call: TRBD1
v_call: TRBV27
cdr3_aa: CASIGDRGRGAEQYF
cdr3_nt: TGTGCCAGCATTGGGGACAGGGGCAGGGGGGCCGAGCAGTACTTC

j_call: TRBJ2-5
clone_size: many
d_call: TRBD1
v_call: TRBV20-1
cdr3_aa: CSAQDRARETQYF
cdr3_nt: TGCAGTGCTCAGGACAGGGCTCGGGAGACCCAGTACTTC

j_call: TRBJ2-1
clone_size: NA
d_call: TRBD1
v_call: TRBV11-1
cdr3_aa: CASSLLAGGWYEQFF
cdr3_nt: TGTGCCAGCAGTTTATTGGCAGGGGGTTGGTATGAGCAGTTCTTC

j_call: TRBJ2-7
clone_size: few
d_call: TRBD2
v_call: TRBV29-1
cdr3_aa: CSVVLAGGNEQYF
cdr3_nt: TGCAGCGTTGTTCTAGCGGGAGGGAACGAGCAGTACTTC

j_call: TRBJ2-1
clone_size: many
d_call: TRBD2
v_call: TRBV20-1
cdr3_aa: CSVPTGRNSGRARGEQFF
cdr3_nt: TGCAGTGTTCCCACAGGGCGAAATAGCGGGAGGGCCCGAGGGGAGCAGTTCTTC

j_call: TRBJ2-7
clone_size: few
d_call: NA
v_call: TRBV6-6
cdr3_aa: CASSYGGQRSVNSYEQYF
cdr3_nt: TGTGCCAGCAGTTACGGGGGACAACGGTCGGTGAATTCCTACGAGCAGTACTTC

j_call: TRBJ2-7
clone_size: many
d_call: NA
v_call: TRBV4-1
cdr3_aa: CASSSTPGLSYEQYF
cdr3_nt: TGCGCCAGCAGCTCTACACCCGGATTATCCTACGAGCAGTACTTC

j_call: TRBJ1-6
clone_size: NA
d_call: NA
v_call: TRBV7-2
cdr3_aa: CASSLSGDNSPLHF
cdr3_nt: TGTGCCAGCAGCTTGTCGGGGGATAATTCACCCCTCCACTTT

j_call: TRBJ1-1
clone_size: NA
d_call: NA
v_call: TRBV28
cdr3_aa: CASSKDTEAFF
cdr3_nt: TGTGCCAGTTCCAAGGACACTGAAGCTTTCTTT

j_call: TRBJ2-1
clone_size: NA
d_call: TRBD2
v_call: TRBV6-2/TRBV6-3
cdr3_aa: CASSYSRDYRFF
cdr3_nt: TGTGCCAGCAGTTACTCCCGGGACTACCGGTTCTTC

j_call: TRBJ2-1
clone_size: NA
d_call: NA
v_call: TRBV24-1
cdr3_aa: CATSDTFPYNEQFF
cdr3_nt: TGTGCCACCAGTGACACCTTCCCCTACAATGAGCAGTTCTTC